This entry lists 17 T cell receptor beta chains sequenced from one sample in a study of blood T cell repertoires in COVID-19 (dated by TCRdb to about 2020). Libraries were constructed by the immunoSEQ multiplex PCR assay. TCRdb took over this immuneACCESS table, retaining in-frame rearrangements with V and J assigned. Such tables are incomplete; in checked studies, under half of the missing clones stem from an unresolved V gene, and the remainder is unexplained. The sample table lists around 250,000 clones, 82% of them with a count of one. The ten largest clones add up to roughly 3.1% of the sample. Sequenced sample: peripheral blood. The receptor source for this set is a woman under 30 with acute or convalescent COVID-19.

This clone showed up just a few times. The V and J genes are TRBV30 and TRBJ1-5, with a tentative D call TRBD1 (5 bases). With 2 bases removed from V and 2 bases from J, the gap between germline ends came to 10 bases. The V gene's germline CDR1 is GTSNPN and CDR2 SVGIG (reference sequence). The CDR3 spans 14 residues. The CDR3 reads CAWSLGVGNQPQHF. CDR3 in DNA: TGTGCCTGGAGTTTAGGGGTTGGCAATCAGCCCCAGCATTTT.

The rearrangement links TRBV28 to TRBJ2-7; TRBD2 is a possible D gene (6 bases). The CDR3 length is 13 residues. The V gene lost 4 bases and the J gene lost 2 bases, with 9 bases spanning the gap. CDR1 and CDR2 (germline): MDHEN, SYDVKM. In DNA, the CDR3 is TGTGCCAGCAGTTCCGCGGGGCCCTACGAGCAGTACTTC. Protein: CASSSAGPYEQYF.

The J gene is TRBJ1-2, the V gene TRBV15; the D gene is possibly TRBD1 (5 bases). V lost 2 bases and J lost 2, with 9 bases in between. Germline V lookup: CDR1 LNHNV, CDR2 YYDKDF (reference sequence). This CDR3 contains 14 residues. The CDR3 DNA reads TGTGCCACCAGCAGAACCAGGGTCAACTATGGCTACACCTTC. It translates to CATSRTRVNYGYTF. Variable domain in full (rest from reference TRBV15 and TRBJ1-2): DAMVIQNPRYQVTQFGKPVTLSCSQTLNHNVMYWYQQKSSQAPKLLFHYYDKDFNNEADTPDNFQSRRPNTSFCFLDIRSPGLGDTAMYLCATSRTRVNYGYTFGSGTRLTVV.

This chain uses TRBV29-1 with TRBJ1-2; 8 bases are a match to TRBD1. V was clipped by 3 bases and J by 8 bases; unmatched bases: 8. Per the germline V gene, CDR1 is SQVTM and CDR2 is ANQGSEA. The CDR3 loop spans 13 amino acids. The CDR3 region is CSVELGQGRGYTF. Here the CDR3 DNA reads TGCAGCGTTGAGCTAGGACAGGGAAGGGGCTACACCTTC.

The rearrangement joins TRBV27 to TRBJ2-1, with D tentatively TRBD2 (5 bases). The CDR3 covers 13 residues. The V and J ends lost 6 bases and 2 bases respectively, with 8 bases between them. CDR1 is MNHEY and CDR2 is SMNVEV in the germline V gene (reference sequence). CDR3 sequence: CASRTGTYNEQFF. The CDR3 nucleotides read TGTGCCAGCAGGACGGGAACCTACAATGAGCAGTTCTTC.

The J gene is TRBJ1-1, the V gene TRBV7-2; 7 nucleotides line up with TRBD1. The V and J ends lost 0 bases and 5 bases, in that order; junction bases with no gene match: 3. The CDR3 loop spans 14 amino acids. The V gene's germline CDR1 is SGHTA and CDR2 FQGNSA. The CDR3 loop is CASSLAKGATEAFF. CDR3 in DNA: TGTGCCAGCAGCTTAGCGAAGGGGGCGACTGAAGCTTTCTTT.

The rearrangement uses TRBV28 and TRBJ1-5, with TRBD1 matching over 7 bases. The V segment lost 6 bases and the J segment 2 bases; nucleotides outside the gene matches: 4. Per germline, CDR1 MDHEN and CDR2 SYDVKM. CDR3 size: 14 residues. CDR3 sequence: CASRNRGGNQPQHF. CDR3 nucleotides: TGTGCCAGCAGGAACAGGGGTGGCAATCAGCCCCAGCATTTT.

The CDR3 sequence: CASSLIHGYEQYF. The DNA of the CDR3 is TGTGCCAGCAGCTTAATTCACGGGTACGAGCAGTACTTC. The genes are TRBV11-2 and TRBJ2-7; no clear D gene. From germline, CDR1 is SGHAT and CDR2 FQNNGV. The length of the CDR3 is 13 residues. The V gene lost 2 bases and the J gene lost 4 bases, with 9 bases spanning the gap.

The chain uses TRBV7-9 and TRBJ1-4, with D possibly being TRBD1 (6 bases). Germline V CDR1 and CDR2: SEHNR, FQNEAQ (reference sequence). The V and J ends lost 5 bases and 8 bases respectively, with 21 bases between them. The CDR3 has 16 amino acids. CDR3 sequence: CASSLRQDPPKEKLFF. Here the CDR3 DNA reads TGTGCCAGCAGCCTCCGACAGGATCCTCCGAAGGAAAAACTGTTTTTT.

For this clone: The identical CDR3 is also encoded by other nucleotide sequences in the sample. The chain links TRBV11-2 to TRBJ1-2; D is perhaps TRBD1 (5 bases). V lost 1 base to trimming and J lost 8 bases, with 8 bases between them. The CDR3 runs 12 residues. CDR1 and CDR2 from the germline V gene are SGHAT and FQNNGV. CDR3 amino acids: CASSLGGDGYTF. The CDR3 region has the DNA TGTGCCAGCAGCTTAGGGGGGGACGGCTACACCTTC.

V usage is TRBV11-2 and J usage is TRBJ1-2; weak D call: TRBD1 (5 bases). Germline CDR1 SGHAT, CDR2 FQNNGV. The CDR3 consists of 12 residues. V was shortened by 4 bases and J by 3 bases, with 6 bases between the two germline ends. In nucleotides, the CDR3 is TGTGCCAGCAGCTCCAGGGACTATGGCTACACCTTC. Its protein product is CASSSRDYGYTF.

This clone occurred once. In nucleotides, the CDR3 is TGCAGCGCCGCCATCCATCCGGGACAGGGGGCGAATGGCTACACCTTC. Translation: CSAAIHPGQGANGYTF. The V gene is TRBV29-1, the J gene TRBJ1-2, with TRBD1 matching over 12 bases. The CDR3 length is 16 residues. Trimming took 7 bases from V and 6 from J; bases not matched to a gene: 15. CDR1 and CDR2 (germline): SQVTM, ANQGSEA.

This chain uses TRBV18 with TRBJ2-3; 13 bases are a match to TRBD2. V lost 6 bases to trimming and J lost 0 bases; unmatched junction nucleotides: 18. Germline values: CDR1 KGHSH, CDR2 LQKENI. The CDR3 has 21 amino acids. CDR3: CASSPQSPGLAGPTSTDTQYF. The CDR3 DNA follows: TGTGCCAGCTCCCCTCAGTCACCGGGACTAGCGGGGCCAACTAGCACAGATACGCAGTATTTT.

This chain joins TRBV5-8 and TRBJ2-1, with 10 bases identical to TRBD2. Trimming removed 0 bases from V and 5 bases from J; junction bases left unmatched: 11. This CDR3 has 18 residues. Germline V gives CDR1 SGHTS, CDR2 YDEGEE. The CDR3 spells CASSLARSLAGVNNEQFF. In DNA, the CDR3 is TGTGCCAGCAGCTTGGCACGTTCGCTAGCGGGAGTTAACAATGAGCAGTTCTTC.

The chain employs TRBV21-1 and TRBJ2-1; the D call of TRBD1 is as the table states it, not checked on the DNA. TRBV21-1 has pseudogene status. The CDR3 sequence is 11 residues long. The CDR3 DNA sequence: TGTGCCAGCAGCAAATCGCCCCCCCCAGTCTTC. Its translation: CASSKSPPPVF.

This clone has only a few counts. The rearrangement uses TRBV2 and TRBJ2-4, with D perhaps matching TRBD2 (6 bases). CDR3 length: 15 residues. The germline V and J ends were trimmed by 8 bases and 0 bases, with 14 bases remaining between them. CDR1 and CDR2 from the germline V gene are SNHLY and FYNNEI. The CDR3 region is CASVHGGAAKNIQYF. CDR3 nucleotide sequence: TGTGCCAGCGTGCACGGAGGGGCAGCCAAAAACATTCAGTACTTC.

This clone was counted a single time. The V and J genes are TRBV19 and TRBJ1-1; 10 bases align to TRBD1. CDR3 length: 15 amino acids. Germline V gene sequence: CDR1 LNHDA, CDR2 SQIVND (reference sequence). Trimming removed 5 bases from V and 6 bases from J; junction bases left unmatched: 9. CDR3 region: CASSLSTGGFAEAFF. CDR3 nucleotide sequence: TGTGCCAGTAGTCTTTCGACAGGGGGCTTTGCTGAAGCTTTCTTT.